This TCR beta chain derives from a study of Graves' ophthalmopathy and Graves' hyperthyroidism. Background on the study: Stable hyperthyroidism meant no ophthalmopathy within 18 months of follow-up. Study conclusions and caveats: Also, most clonotypes expanded in the thyroid above 0.001 frequency appeared in blood.

This clonotype appeared many times. Its antigen is unidentified. This CDR3 is built from 18 residues. V was clipped by 6 bases and J by 0 bases; unmatched bases: 14. As the template, RNA transcripts were used to amplify TCR beta CDR3 regions. Following a first-round RT-PCR that used HTBI primers, a second-round multiplex PCR was carried out. TCRdb redid the calling of the multiplex PCR reads with MiXCR, one entry per CDR3 protein. The sample has around 1.1 million distinct CDR3 sequences; about 35% are singletons. The sample consisted of peripheral blood or thyroid tissue (not recorded which). The sequence was obtained from an adult man with Graves' hyperthyroidism. The chain uses TRBV12-3 or TRBV12-4 and TRBJ1-1, with 9 bases matching TRBD1. The CDR3 sequence: CASSRGQGAYSMNTEAFF. As DNA, the CDR3 is TGTGCCAGCAGCCGGGGACAGGGTGCATATTCGATGAACACTGAAGCTTTCTTT.